This T cell receptor beta chain originates from a study of T cell responses to AZD1222 COVID-19 vaccine. Method: immunoSEQ multiplex PCR; TCRdb's copy keeps in-frame clones and lacks some. Among around 110,000 clones listed, around 88% were seen once. The sample holds one count of this clone. What it binds is not known. General study findings and limits: Receipt of two AZD1222 doses was followed by a rise in Spike-specific TCR breadth and depth. Clonal diversity may have been underestimated, and the donors were mostly white British, with more females than males.

V shed 5 bases and J shed 3 bases, with 11 bases lying between them. Germline CDR1 and CDR2: LNHDA and SQIVND (reference sequence). This CDR3 is 14 amino acids long. The chain uses TRBV19 and TRBJ1-5, with D hard to call. Sample: peripheral blood, taken on day 0 of AZD1222 vaccination. The sequence came from an adult in good health. This CDR3 reads CASSHPPANQPQHF. The CDR3 DNA is TGTGCCAGTAGTCATCCCCCCGCCAATCAGCCCCAGCATTTT.